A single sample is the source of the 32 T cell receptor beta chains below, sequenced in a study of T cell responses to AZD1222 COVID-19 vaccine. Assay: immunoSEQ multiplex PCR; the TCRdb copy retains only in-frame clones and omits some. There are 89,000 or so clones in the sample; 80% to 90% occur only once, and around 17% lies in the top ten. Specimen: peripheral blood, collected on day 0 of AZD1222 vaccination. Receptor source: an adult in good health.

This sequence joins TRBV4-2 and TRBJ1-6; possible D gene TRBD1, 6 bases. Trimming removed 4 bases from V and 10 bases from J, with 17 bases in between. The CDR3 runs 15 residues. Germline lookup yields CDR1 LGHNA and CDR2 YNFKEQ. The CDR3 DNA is TGTGCCAGCAGCCCAGAACCGGGACAAAAATCACCCCTCCACTTT. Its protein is CASSPEPGQKSPLHF.

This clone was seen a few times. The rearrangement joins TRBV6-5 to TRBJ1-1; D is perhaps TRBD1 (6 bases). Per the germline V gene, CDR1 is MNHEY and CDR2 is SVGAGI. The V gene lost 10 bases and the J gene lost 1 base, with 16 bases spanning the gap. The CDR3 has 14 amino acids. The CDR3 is CATAEGGKNTEAFF. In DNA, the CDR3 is TGTGCCACCGCGGAGGGGGGGAAGAACACTGAAGCTTTCTTT.

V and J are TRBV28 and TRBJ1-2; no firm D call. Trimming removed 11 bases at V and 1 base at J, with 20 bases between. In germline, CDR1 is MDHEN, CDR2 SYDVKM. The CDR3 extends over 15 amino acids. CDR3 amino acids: CAWAPRRPINYGYTF. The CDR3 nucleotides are TGTGCCTGGGCGCCTAGGAGGCCAATTAACTATGGCTACACCTTC.

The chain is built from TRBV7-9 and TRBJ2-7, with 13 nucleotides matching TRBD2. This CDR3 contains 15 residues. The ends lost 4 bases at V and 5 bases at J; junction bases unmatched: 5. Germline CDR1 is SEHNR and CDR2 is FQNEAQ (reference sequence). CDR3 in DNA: TGTGCCAGCAGCTCGGGACTAGCGGGAATTAACGAGCAGTACTTC. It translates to CASSSGLAGINEQYF.

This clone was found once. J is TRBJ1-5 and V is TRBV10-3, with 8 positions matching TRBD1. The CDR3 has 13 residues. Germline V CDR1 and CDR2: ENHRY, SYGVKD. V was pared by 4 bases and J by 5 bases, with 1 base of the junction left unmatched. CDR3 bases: TGTGCCATCAGTGTGGACAGGGATCAGCCCCAGCATTTT. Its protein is CAISVDRDQPQHF.

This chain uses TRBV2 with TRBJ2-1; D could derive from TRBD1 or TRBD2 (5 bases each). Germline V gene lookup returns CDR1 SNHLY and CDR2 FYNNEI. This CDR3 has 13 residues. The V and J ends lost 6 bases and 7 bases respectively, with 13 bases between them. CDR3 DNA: TGTGCCAGCAGGGGGGAAGGAAGAAATGAGCAGTTCTTC. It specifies CASRGEGRNEQFF.

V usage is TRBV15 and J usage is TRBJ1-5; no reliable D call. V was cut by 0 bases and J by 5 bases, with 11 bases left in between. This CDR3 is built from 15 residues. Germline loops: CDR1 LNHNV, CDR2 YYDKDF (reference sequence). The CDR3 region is CATSRDGTVYQPQHF. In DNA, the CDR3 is TGTGCCACCAGCAGAGATGGAACAGTATATCAGCCCCAGCATTTT.

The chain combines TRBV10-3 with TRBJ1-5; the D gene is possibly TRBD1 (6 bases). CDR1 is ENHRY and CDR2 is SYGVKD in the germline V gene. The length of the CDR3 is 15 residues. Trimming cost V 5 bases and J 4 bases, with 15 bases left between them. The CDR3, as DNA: TGTGCCATCAGTCGAGAAGTAACAGGGAATCAGCCCCAGCATTTT. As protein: CAISREVTGNQPQHF.

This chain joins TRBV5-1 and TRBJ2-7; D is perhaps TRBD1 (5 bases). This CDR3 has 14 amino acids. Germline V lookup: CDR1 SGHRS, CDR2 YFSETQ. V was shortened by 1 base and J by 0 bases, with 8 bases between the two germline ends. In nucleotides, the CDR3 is TGCGCCAGCAGCTTGCAGGGTTCCTCCTACGAGCAGTACTTC. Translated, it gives CASSLQGSSYEQYF.

Here the CDR3 reads CASSLGGTGTLPTGELFF. The CDR3 DNA sequence: TGTGCCAGCAGCTTAGGGGGGACCGGGACACTCCCCACCGGGGAGCTGTTTTTT. The chain has TRBV11-3 and TRBJ2-2; possible D gene TRBD1, 6 bases. CDR3 length: 18 residues. CDR1 and CDR2 (germline): SGHNT, YENEEA. Between the trimmed V and J ends, which lost 1 base and 4 bases, there was a span of 19 bases. Full variable domain (outside the CDR3, taken from reference TRBV11-3 and TRBJ2-2): EAGVVQSPRYKIIEKKQPVAFWCNPISGHNTLYWYLQNLGQGPELLIRYENEEAVDDSQLPKDRFSAERLKGVDSTLKIQPAELGDSAVYLCASSLGGTGTLPTGELFFGEGSRLTVL.

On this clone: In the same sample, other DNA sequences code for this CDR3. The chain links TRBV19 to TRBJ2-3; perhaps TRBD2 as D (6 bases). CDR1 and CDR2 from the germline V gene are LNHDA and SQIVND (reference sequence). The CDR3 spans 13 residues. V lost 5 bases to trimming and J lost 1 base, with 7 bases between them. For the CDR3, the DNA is TGTGCCAGTAGTTGGGGGGGCACAGATACGCAGTATTTT. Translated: CASSWGGTDTQYF. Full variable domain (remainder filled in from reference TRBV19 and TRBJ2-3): DGGITQSPKYLFRKEGQNVTLSCEQNLNHDAMYWYRQDPGQGLRLIYYSQIVNDFQKGDIAEGYSVSREKKESFPLTVTSAQKNPTAFYLCASSWGGTDTQYFGPGTRLTVL.

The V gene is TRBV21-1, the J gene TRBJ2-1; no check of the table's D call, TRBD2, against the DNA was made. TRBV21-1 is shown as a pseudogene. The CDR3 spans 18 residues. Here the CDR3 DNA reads TGTGCCAGCAGGAAAGTCCAGGGCAGCGGGAGGGTTCAGAATGAGCAGTTCTTC. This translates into CASRKVQGSGRVQNEQFF.

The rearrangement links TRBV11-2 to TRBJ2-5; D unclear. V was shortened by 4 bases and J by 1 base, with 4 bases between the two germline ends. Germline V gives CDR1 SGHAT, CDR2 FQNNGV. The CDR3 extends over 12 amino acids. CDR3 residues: CASSSLQETQYF. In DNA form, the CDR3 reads TGTGCCAGCAGCTCCCTCCAAGAGACCCAGTACTTC.

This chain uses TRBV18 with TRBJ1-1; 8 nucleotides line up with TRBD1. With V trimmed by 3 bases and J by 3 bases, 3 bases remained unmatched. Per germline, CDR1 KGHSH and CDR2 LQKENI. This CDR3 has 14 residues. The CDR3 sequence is CASSPGTGDTEAFF. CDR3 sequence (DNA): TGTGCCAGCTCACCTGGGACAGGAGACACTGAAGCTTTCTTT.

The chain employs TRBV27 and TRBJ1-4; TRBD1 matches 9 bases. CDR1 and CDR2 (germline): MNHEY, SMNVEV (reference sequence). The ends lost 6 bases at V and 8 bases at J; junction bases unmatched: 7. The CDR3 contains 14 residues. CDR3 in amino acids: CASRSGQGGEKLFF. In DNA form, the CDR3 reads TGTGCCAGCAGGTCGGGACAGGGAGGAGAAAAACTGTTTTTT.

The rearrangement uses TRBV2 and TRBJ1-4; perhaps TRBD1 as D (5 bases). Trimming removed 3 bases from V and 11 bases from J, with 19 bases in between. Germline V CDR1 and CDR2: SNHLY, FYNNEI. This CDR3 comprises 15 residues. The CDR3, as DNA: TGTGCCAGCAGTGACGGGCAGGGCGCCGTCCAGAAACTGTTTTTT. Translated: CASSDGQGAVQKLFF.

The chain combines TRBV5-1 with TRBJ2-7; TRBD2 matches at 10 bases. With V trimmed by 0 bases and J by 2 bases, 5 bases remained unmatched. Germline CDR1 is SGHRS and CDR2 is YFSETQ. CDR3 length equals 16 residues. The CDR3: CASSLDGLAVAYEQYF. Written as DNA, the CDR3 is TGCGCCAGCAGCTTGGATGGACTAGCGGTTGCCTACGAGCAGTACTTC.

The CDR3 is CASSQVGNEKLFF. The CDR3 DNA follows: TGTGCCAGCAGCCAAGTCGGTAATGAAAAACTGTTTTTT. The V and J genes are TRBV3-1 (or the pseudogene TRBV3-2) and TRBJ1-4; D ambiguous. CDR3 size: 13 residues. V was trimmed by 1 base and J by 4 bases, leaving 4 bases between them. The germline V gene encodes CDR1 LGHDT and CDR2 YNNKEL (reference sequence).

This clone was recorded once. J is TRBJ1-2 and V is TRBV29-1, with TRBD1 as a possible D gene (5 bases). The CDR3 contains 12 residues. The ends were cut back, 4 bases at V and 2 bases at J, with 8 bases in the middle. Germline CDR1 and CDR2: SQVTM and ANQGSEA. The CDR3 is CSVGQQNYGYTF. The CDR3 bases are TGCAGCGTTGGACAGCAGAACTATGGCTACACCTTC.

CDR3: CASRHRGGNEQFF. DNA of the CDR3: TGTGCCAGTAGGCACCGAGGGGGAAATGAGCAGTTCTTC. The rearrangement links TRBV19 to TRBJ2-1; possibly TRBD1 for D (6 bases). The CDR3 covers 13 residues. The germline gives CDR1 LNHDA, CDR2 SQIVND (reference sequence). Trimming took off 6 bases at V and 7 bases at J, with 13 bases between the two ends.

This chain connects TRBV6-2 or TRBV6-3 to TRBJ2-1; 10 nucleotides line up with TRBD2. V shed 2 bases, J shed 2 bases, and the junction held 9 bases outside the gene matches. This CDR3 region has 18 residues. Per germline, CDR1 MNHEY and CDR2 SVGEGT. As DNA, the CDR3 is TGTGCCAGCAGTTACGATCGTTTAGCGGGAGGCGCCTACAATGAGCAGTTCTTC. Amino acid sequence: CASSYDRLAGGAYNEQFF.

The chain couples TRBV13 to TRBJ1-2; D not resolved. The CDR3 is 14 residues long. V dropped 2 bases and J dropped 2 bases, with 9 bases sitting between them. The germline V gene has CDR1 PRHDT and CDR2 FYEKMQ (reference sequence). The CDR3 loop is CASSLTITNYGYTF. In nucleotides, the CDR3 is TGTGCCAGCAGCTTAACGATCACCAACTATGGCTACACCTTC.

DNA for the CDR3: TGTGCCAGCAGTTCGAACACTGAAGCTTTCTTT. Its translation: CASSSNTEAFF. The chain couples TRBV28 to TRBJ1-1, with no clear D. The CDR3 has 11 amino acids. Trimming cost V 4 bases and J 1 base, with 1 base left between them. The germline gives CDR1 MDHEN, CDR2 SYDVKM.

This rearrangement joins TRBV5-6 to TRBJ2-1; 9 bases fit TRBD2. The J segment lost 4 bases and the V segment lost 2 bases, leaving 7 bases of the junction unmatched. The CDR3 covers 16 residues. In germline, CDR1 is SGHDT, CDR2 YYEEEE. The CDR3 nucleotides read TGTGCCAGCAGCTTAGGCGGGAGGGAGGGTTACAATGAGCAGTTCTTC. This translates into CASSLGGREGYNEQFF.

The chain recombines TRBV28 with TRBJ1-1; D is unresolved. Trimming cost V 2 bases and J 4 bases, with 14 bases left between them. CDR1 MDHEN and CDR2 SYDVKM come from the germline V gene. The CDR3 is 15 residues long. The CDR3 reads CASSLRGPGSTEAFF. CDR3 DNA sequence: TGTGCCAGCAGTTTAAGAGGGCCCGGTAGCACTGAAGCTTTCTTT.

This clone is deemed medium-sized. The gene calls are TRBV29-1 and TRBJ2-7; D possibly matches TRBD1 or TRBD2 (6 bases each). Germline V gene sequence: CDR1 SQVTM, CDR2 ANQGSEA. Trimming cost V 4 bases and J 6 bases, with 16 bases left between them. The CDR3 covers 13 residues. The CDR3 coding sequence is TGCAGCGTTGGGTCAGGGGAGGACTCCGAGCAGTACTTC. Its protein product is CSVGSGEDSEQYF.

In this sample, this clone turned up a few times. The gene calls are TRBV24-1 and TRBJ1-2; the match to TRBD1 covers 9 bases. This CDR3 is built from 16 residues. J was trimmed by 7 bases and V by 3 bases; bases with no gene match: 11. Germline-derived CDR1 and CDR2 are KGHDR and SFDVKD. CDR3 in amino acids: CATSDTPGQGSSGYTF. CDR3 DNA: TGTGCCACCAGTGATACCCCAGGACAGGGGTCATCTGGCTACACCTTC.

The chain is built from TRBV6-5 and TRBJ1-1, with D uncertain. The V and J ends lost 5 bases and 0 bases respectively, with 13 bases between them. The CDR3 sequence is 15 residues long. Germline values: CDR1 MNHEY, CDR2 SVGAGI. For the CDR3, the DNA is TGTGCCAGCAGTATGAAGGGTGGAATGAACACTGAAGCTTTCTTT. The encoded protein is CASSMKGGMNTEAFF.

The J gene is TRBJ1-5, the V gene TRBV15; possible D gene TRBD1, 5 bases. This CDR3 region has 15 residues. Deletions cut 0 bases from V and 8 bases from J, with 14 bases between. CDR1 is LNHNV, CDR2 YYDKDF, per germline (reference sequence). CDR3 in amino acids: CATSRDRARGEPQHF. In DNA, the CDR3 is TGTGCCACCAGCAGAGACCGGGCCCGAGGGGAGCCCCAGCATTTT.

The CDR3 DNA follows: TGTGCCAGCAGCTTACCCCTCCTAGAAGGCTACACCTTC. It is translated as CASSLPLLEGYTF. The V and J genes are TRBV7-9 and TRBJ1-2; no clear D gene. The germline V gene encodes CDR1 SEHNR and CDR2 FQNEAQ (reference sequence). The CDR3 covers 13 residues. The ends were cut back, 2 bases at V and 8 bases at J, with 12 bases in the middle.

In DNA, the CDR3 is TGTGCCAGCAGCTTAGTCCCAGGGCTACGGACTGAAGCTTTCTTT. Amino acids: CASSLVPGLRTEAFF. This chain uses TRBV7-2 with TRBJ1-1, with D possibly matching TRBD1 (5 bases). This CDR3 is built from 15 residues. Germline lookup yields CDR1 SGHTA and CDR2 FQGNSA. Trimming removed 1 base from V and 5 bases from J, with 14 bases in between.

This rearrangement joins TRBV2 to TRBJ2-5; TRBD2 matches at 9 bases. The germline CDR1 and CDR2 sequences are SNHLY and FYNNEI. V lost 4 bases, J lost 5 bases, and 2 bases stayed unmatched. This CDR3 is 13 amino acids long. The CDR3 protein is CASSVAGVETQYF. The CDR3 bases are TGTGCCAGCAGTGTAGCGGGAGTTGAGACCCAGTACTTC.